These 14 T cell receptor beta chains were all obtained from the same sample, sequenced in a study of blood T cell repertoires in COVID-19. Libraries were prepared by immunoSEQ multiplex PCR; TCRdb keeps only in-frame clonotypes and omits some of them. The data contain 140,000 to 150,000 clones, roughly 88% of them singletons. Sequenced sample: peripheral blood. All receptors derive from a woman aged 45-65 years with acute or convalescent COVID-19.

This chain connects TRBV29-1 to TRBJ2-3, with a weak D call TRBD2 (7 bases). Deletions cut 6 bases from V and 2 bases from J, with 15 bases between. The CDR3 has 14 residues. Germline CDR1 SQVTM, CDR2 ANQGSEA. The CDR3 nucleotides are TGCAGCGTCCCTAAGGGGGGGAACACAGATACGCAGTATTTT. Its translation: CSVPKGGNTDTQYF.

V gene TRBV5-1 combines with J gene TRBJ2-1; perhaps TRBD2 as D (5 bases). The CDR3 extends over 15 amino acids. Germline V gene data show CDR1 as SGHRS and CDR2 as YFSETQ. V was trimmed by 5 bases and J by 0 bases, leaving 12 bases between them. The CDR3: CASRPRAPSYNEQFF. The CDR3 coding sequence is TGCGCCAGCAGACCGCGGGCCCCCTCCTACAATGAGCAGTTCTTC.

The chain links TRBV6-5 to TRBJ1-2; D remains ambiguous. This CDR3 has 15 amino acids. CDR1 is MNHEY, CDR2 SVGAGI, per germline. Trimming removed 3 bases at V and 2 bases at J, with 13 bases between. CDR3 sequence: CASSYTFRGNYGYTF. The CDR3 DNA reads as TGTGCCAGCAGTTATACCTTCAGAGGCAACTATGGCTACACCTTC.

This clone was detected a few times. The chain employs TRBV5-1 and TRBJ2-7; D is perhaps TRBD1 (5 bases). Germline-derived CDR1 and CDR2 are SGHRS and YFSETQ. The CDR3 is made up of 12 amino acids. Trimming removed 4 bases at V and 4 bases at J, with 9 bases between. CDR3 sequence (DNA): TGCGCCAGCAGCGCTGACAGATACGAGCAGTACTTC. It encodes CASSADRYEQYF.

The genes are TRBV28 and TRBJ1-1; D gene ambiguous. Trimming stripped 6 bases from V and 2 bases from J, with 4 bases between. Germline loops: CDR1 MDHEN, CDR2 SYDVKM. CDR3 length equals 11 residues. Written as DNA, the CDR3 is TGTGCCAGCAGGAGTAACACTGAAGCTTTCTTT. Protein sequence: CASRSNTEAFF.

The chain links TRBV6-5 to TRBJ2-1; 11 bases match TRBD2. The CDR3 runs to 15 residues. The germline gives CDR1 MNHEY, CDR2 SVGAGI. V gave up 8 bases and J gave up 2 bases; unmatched junction bases: 5. CDR3: CASGSSGRTYNEQFF. CDR3 sequence (DNA): TGTGCCAGCGGATCTAGCGGGAGGACCTACAATGAGCAGTTCTTC.

The V call is TRBV12-3 or TRBV12-4, the J call TRBJ1-3, with D unresolved. The CDR3 sequence is 13 residues long. Trimming removed 0 bases from V and 4 bases from J, with 4 bases in between. The CDR3 loop is CASSLARGNTIYF. CDR3 coding DNA: TGTGCCAGCAGTTTAGCGAGAGGAAACACCATATATTTT.

The J gene is TRBJ1-6, the V gene TRBV7-3, with D tentatively TRBD1 (6 bases). Germline V lookup: CDR1 SGHTA, CDR2 FQGTGA. V dropped 0 bases and J dropped 6 bases, with 9 bases sitting between them. This CDR3 contains 15 residues. CDR3: CASSLTGQINSPLHF. As DNA, the CDR3 is TGTGCCAGCAGCTTAACCGGACAGATTAATTCACCCCTCCACTTT.

J is TRBJ2-7 and V is TRBV20-1; no definite D call. With 0 bases removed from V and 9 bases from J, the gap between germline ends came to 9 bases. This CDR3 region has 11 residues. The germline V gene encodes CDR1 DFQATT and CDR2 SNEGSKA (reference sequence). This CDR3 reads CSARDLVWQYF. The DNA for the CDR3 is TGCAGTGCTAGAGACCTCGTCTGGCAGTACTTC.

The chain carries TRBV6-5 and TRBJ1-1; TRBD1 aligns across 9 bases. In germline, CDR1 is MNHEY, CDR2 SVGAGI. After removal of 10 bases from V and 5 bases from J, the junction contained 5 bases not matched to a gene. The CDR3 extends over 12 amino acids. The CDR3 loop reads CATRDRGTEAFF. The CDR3 nucleotides are TGTGCCACCCGAGACAGGGGGACTGAAGCTTTCTTT.

The V call is TRBV28, the J call TRBJ2-6, with a possible D match to TRBD2 (6 bases). This CDR3 is 18 amino acids long. The germline CDR1 and CDR2 sequences are MDHEN and SYDVKM. Deletions cut 9 bases from V and 3 bases from J, with 24 bases between. This CDR3 is CARNLCGTRLDGANVLTF. DNA for the CDR3: TGTGCCAGAAACCTTTGCGGGACCCGCTTGGATGGGGCCAACGTCCTGACTTTC.

The chain employs TRBV27 and TRBJ2-7; D gene uncertain. Germline CDR1 is MNHEY and CDR2 is SMNVEV (reference sequence). The V and J ends lost 5 bases and 3 bases respectively, with 14 bases between them. This CDR3 spans 14 amino acids. The CDR3 loop reads CASSHDQDNYEQYF. The CDR3 bases are TGTGCCAGCAGTCATGACCAGGATAACTACGAGCAGTACTTC.

There are a few counts of this clone. The genes are TRBV18 and TRBJ2-1; 11 bases fit TRBD2. Germline-derived CDR1 and CDR2 are KGHSH and LQKENI. J lost 3 bases, V lost 3 bases, and 4 bases had no gene match. This CDR3 spans 16 amino acids. The CDR3 DNA sequence: TGTGCCAGCTCACCTGGGACTAGCGGAGACTACAATGAGCAGTTCTTC. Amino acid sequence: CASSPGTSGDYNEQFF.

This chain uses TRBV18 with TRBJ1-2; D is unresolved. CDR3 length: 15 amino acids. Germline V gene data show CDR1 as KGHSH and CDR2 as LQKENI. The V end was cut by 4 bases, the J end by 7 bases, with 19 bases between. The CDR3 DNA reads TGTGCCAGCTCACTGAACCCCCTGCTGCTAAGTGGCTACACCTTC. Translating gives CASSLNPLLLSGYTF. Variable domain in full (rest from reference TRBV18 and TRBJ1-2): NAGVMQNPRHLVRRRGQEARLRCSPMKGHSHVYWYRQLPEEGLKFMVYLQKENIIDESGMPKERFSAEFPKEGPSILRIQQVVRGDSAAYFCASSLNPLLLSGYTFGSGTRLTVV.